This T cell receptor (beta chain) was found in a study of shared clonotypes between healthy human individuals. Assay: immunoSEQ multiplex PCR; the TCRdb copy retains only in-frame clones and omits some. Among some 2,400,000 clones listed, more than 90% were seen once. About this clone itself: Its specificity is not known.

Points from the study as a whole: Naive subsets generally had larger estimated richness than memory subsets.

Germline V gene data show CDR1 as LNHDA and CDR2 as SQIVND (reference sequence). The CDR3 is 14 amino acids. With 3 bases clipped from V and 5 bases from J, the junction kept 4 bases outside the gene matches. The sequencing sample was made of naive CD4+ T cells sorted from blood. Subset meaning: CD45RA+ positively selected. The origin of this receptor is a man aged 18 to 35 in good health. This chain uses TRBV19 with TRBJ2-5, with 9 positions matching TRBD2. The CDR3 coding sequence is TGTGCCAGTAGTATGCGGGAGGGCCAGGAGACCCAGTACTTC. As protein: CASSMREGQETQYF.